One and the same sample provided the 27 T cell receptor beta chains below, sequenced in a study of blood T cell repertoires in COVID-19. The method was immunoSEQ multiplex PCR; TCRdb's version includes in-frame clones alone and lacks a portion of them. The repertoire has roughly 350,000 clones, over 80% of them found once; the top ten carry just under 6.5%. Sample: peripheral blood. Receptors originate from a woman aged 45-65 years with COVID-19, enrolled during active disease.

The V call is TRBV29-1, the J call TRBJ2-3; D might be TRBD2 (6 bases). Trimming took 5 bases from V and 2 from J, leaving 14 bases between them. This CDR3 region has 14 residues. Germline CDR1 SQVTM, CDR2 ANQGSEA. CDR3 in DNA: TGCAGCGTTAGTGGGGGGACGGACACAGATACGCAGTATTTT. Amino acids: CSVSGGTDTDTQYF.

This sequence joins TRBV28 and TRBJ2-3, with TRBD2 matching over 13 bases. CDR1 and CDR2 (germline): MDHEN, SYDVKM. The CDR3 runs 16 residues. The V and J ends lost 6 bases and 5 bases, in that order; junction bases with no gene match: 8. In nucleotides, the CDR3 is TGTGCCAGCAGGCCGACACTAGCGGGAGGGGAAGATACGCAGTATTTT. It specifies CASRPTLAGGEDTQYF.

V gene TRBV3-1 (or the pseudogene TRBV3-2) combines with J gene TRBJ2-7; 8 nucleotides line up with TRBD2. The ends lost 1 base at V and 4 bases at J; junction bases unmatched: 6. Per the germline V gene, CDR1 is LGHDT and CDR2 is YNNKEL (reference sequence). The CDR3 extends over 15 amino acids. The DNA of the CDR3 is TGTGCCAGCAGCCAAGCCGGGAGGGCCGGTTACGAGCAGTACTTC. Encoded protein: CASSQAGRAGYEQYF.

The genes are TRBV4-3 and TRBJ2-4, with TRBD1 matching 9 bases. Germline CDR1 reads LGHNA; CDR2 reads YSLEER. The V and J ends lost 0 bases and 7 bases, in that order; junction bases with no gene match: 7. This CDR3 comprises 16 residues. The CDR3 spells CASSQELQGARNIQYF. CDR3 coding DNA: TGCGCCAGCAGCCAAGAACTACAGGGGGCGCGGAACATTCAGTACTTC.

This chain links TRBV4-2 with TRBJ2-2, with a tentative D call TRBD1 (6 bases). The CDR3 sequence is 16 residues long. V was shortened by 1 base and J by 0 bases, with 9 bases between the two germline ends. Germline V gives CDR1 LGHNA, CDR2 YNFKEQ. CDR3 region: CASSQGTVTNTGELFF. Here the CDR3 DNA reads TGTGCCAGCAGCCAAGGGACAGTCACGAACACCGGGGAGCTGTTTTTT.

The chain joins TRBV7-8 to TRBJ2-7, with TRBD2 matching 12 bases. Trimming cost V 5 bases and J 4 bases; bases outside gene matches: 9. Germline loops: CDR1 SGHVS, CDR2 FQNEAQ. The CDR3 totals 16 residues. The CDR3 DNA is TGTGCCAGCAGCCCGTTCGGACTAGCGGGACATTACGAGCAGTACTTC. This encodes CASSPFGLAGHYEQYF.

Ten or more counts support this clone. The rearrangement links TRBV15 to TRBJ2-7, with D maybe TRBD2 (5 bases). Trimming stripped 6 bases from V and 6 bases from J, with 21 bases between. CDR3 size: 15 residues. Germline CDR1 is LNHNV and CDR2 is YYDKDF (reference sequence). DNA of the CDR3: TGTGCCACCAGAGAGGATTCTCGGGATTTCCGCGAGCAGTACTTC. It yields the protein CATREDSRDFREQYF.

This clone was recorded only once. The V call is TRBV7-3, the J call TRBJ2-2; 11 bases are shared with TRBD2. After removal of 5 bases from V and 4 bases from J, the junction contained 9 bases not matched to a gene. The CDR3 consists of 17 residues. From germline, CDR1 is SGHTA and CDR2 FQGTGA. The CDR3 reads CASSRTVAGGPTGELFF. The CDR3 DNA sequence: TGTGCCAGCAGCCGCACGGTAGCGGGAGGGCCCACCGGGGAGCTGTTTTTT. Combining the CDR3 with reference TRBV7-3 and TRBJ2-2 gives the whole variable domain GAGVSQTPSNKVTEKGKYVELRCDPISGHTALYWYRQSLGQGPEFLIYFQGTGAADDSGLPNDRFFAVRPEGSVSTLKIQRTERGDSAVYLCASSRTVAGGPTGELFFGEGSRLTVL.

The chain uses TRBV6-4 and TRBJ2-1; D remains ambiguous. Trimming took 2 bases from V and 0 from J, leaving 8 bases between them. The CDR3 has 15 amino acids. The germline V gene has CDR1 MRHNA and CDR2 SNTAGT. The CDR3 sequence: CASSDGPFSYNEQFF. The CDR3 nucleotides read TGTGCCAGCAGTGACGGCCCGTTCTCCTACAATGAGCAGTTCTTC.

The chain joins TRBV19 to TRBJ2-7; 12 bases are a match to TRBD2. The CDR3 runs 15 residues. In germline, CDR1 is LNHDA, CDR2 SQIVND (reference sequence). The ends lost 4 bases at V and 1 base at J; junction bases unmatched: 2. The CDR3 protein is CASSRTSGISYEQYF. The CDR3 coding sequence is TGTGCCAGTAGTAGGACTAGCGGGATTTCCTACGAGCAGTACTTC.

The chain couples TRBV19 to TRBJ2-1; 8 bases agree with TRBD2. J lost 2 bases, V lost 6 bases, and 9 bases had no gene match. Germline V gene lookup returns CDR1 LNHDA and CDR2 SQIVND (reference sequence). This CDR3 comprises 16 residues. The CDR3 DNA follows: TGTGCCAGTAGGGAAGGAGTAGCGGGACCCTACAATGAGCAGTTCTTC. This encodes CASREGVAGPYNEQFF.

The chain couples TRBV19 to TRBJ1-3; weak D call: TRBD1 (6 bases). V dropped 7 bases and J dropped 2 bases, with 12 bases sitting between them. This CDR3 has 14 amino acids. Per germline, CDR1 LNHDA and CDR2 SQIVND (reference sequence). The CDR3 loop reads CASTVTGPGNTIYF. The CDR3 DNA reads TGTGCCAGTACTGTAACAGGGCCTGGAAACACCATATATTTT.

V is TRBV18 and J is TRBJ1-1; 7 bases match TRBD1. This CDR3 has 14 amino acids. Per germline, CDR1 KGHSH and CDR2 LQKENI. J was trimmed by 3 bases and V by 3 bases; bases with no gene match: 4. CDR3 sequence reads: CASSPLTGDTEAFF. CDR3 sequence (DNA): TGTGCCAGCTCACCTCTAACAGGGGACACTGAAGCTTTCTTT.

This sequence joins TRBV6-5 and TRBJ1-2; TRBD1 aligns across 8 bases. The CDR3 consists of 15 residues. J gave up 4 bases and V 8 bases, and 12 bases lay outside the gene matches. Germline CDR1 and CDR2: MNHEY and SVGAGI. CDR3 region: CASAILPGGSYGYTF. The CDR3 region has the DNA TGTGCCAGCGCGATTCTGCCAGGGGGCAGCTATGGCTACACCTTC.

This clone came up once. The V gene is TRBV18, the J gene TRBJ1-1; D is perhaps TRBD1 (6 bases). CDR1 is KGHSH and CDR2 is LQKENI in the germline V gene. V was pared by 2 bases and J by 2 bases, with 9 bases between. The length of the CDR3 is 14 residues. This chain's CDR3 is CASSPWGTNTEAFF. The CDR3 DNA follows: TGTGCCAGCTCACCATGGGGGACAAACACTGAAGCTTTCTTT.

The V call is TRBV5-8, the J call TRBJ1-4; TRBD1 matches at 10 bases. The germline gives CDR1 SGHTS, CDR2 YDEGEE. Trimming cost V 3 bases and J 5 bases; bases outside gene matches: 10. This CDR3 has 17 residues. The DNA for the CDR3 is TGTGCCAGCAGCTGGGGACAGGGGCGGTCGGACAATGAAAAACTGTTTTTT. It yields the protein CASSWGQGRSDNEKLFF.

This chain links TRBV30 with TRBJ1-1; 8 positions agree with TRBD1. This CDR3 region has 14 residues. Per the germline V gene, CDR1 is GTSNPN and CDR2 is SVGIG (reference sequence). Losses at the gene ends were 3 bases for V and 5 bases for J; bases not matched to a gene: 8. In nucleotides, the CDR3 is TGTGCCTGGAGACCCAGGGGGCGAGGGACTGAAGCTTTCTTT. It specifies CAWRPRGRGTEAFF. The full variable domain, rest sourced from reference TRBV30 and TRBJ1-1, is SQTIHQWPATLVQPVGSPLSLECTVEGTSNPNLYWYRQAAGRGLQLLFYSVGIGQISSEVPQNLSASRPQDRQFILSSKKLLLSDSGFYLCAWRPRGRGTEAFFGQGTRLTVV.

Only a few counts were recorded for this clone. This rearrangement joins TRBV7-2 to TRBJ1-5, with 7 bases that match TRBD1. The CDR3 consists of 15 residues. Germline V gene data show CDR1 as SGHTA and CDR2 as FQGNSA. With 3 bases clipped from V and 3 bases from J, the junction kept 5 bases outside the gene matches. CDR3: CASSFRDSDNQPQHF. CDR3 DNA: TGTGCCAGCAGCTTCCGGGACAGTGACAATCAGCCCCAGCATTTT.

The chain employs TRBV10-3 and TRBJ1-2; 8 bases are a match to TRBD1. Germline V gene data show CDR1 as ENHRY and CDR2 as SYGVKD. CDR3 length equals 13 residues. Germline trimming cut 6 bases from V and 3 bases from J; bases unmatched to any gene: 3. As DNA, the CDR3 is TGTGCCATCAGCGCACAGGGGGACTATGGCTACACCTTC. Translation: CAISAQGDYGYTF.

The gene calls are TRBV5-1 and TRBJ2-4; tentatively, D is TRBD2 (6 bases). Trimming removed 4 bases from V and 6 bases from J, with 14 bases in between. The length of the CDR3 is 14 residues. The germline CDR1 and CDR2 sequences are SGHRS and YFSETQ. CDR3 loop: CASSPGGITNIQYF. CDR3 nucleotide sequence: TGCGCCAGCAGCCCTGGGGGGATTACAAACATTCAGTACTTC.

V and J are TRBV27 and TRBJ2-2, with 8 bases aligning to TRBD2. Germline trimming cut 5 bases from V and 3 bases from J; bases unmatched to any gene: 14. In germline, CDR1 is MNHEY, CDR2 SMNVEV (reference sequence). The CDR3 contains 18 residues. In nucleotides, the CDR3 is TGTGCCAGCAGTCCGCCGTTGGGAAGCGGGAGTTACACCGGGGAGCTGTTTTTT. It codes for CASSPPLGSGSYTGELFF.

The chain carries TRBV19 and TRBJ2-1; D is unclear. V was shortened by 4 bases and J by 7 bases, with 8 bases between the two germline ends. Germline V CDR1 and CDR2: LNHDA, SQIVND (reference sequence). The CDR3 sequence is 12 residues long. The CDR3 protein is CASSKTGNEQFF. The CDR3 nucleotides are TGTGCCAGTAGTAAAACCGGGAATGAGCAGTTCTTC.

The V call is TRBV9, the J call TRBJ2-7; 7 bases align to TRBD1. Germline V CDR1 and CDR2: SGDLS, YYNGEE. The CDR3 contains 14 residues. With 0 bases clipped from V and 2 bases from J, the junction kept 2 bases outside the gene matches. CDR3 region: CASSVGTGPYEQYF. Written as DNA, the CDR3 is TGTGCCAGCAGCGTAGGGACAGGACCCTACGAGCAGTACTTC.

This chain uses TRBV30 with TRBJ1-5; D is unclear. V was clipped by 0 bases and J by 0 bases, with 6 bases between them. Germline lookup yields CDR1 GTSNPN and CDR2 SVGIG (reference sequence). The CDR3 spans 14 residues. This CDR3 reads CAWSVSRSNQPQHF. CDR3 coding DNA: TGTGCCTGGAGTGTATCCCGTAGCAATCAGCCCCAGCATTTT.

J is TRBJ1-1 and V is TRBV6-2 or TRBV6-3; perhaps TRBD1 as D (5 bases). Germline CDR1 is MNHEY and CDR2 is SVGEGT. The CDR3 runs to 16 residues. The V and J ends lost 2 bases and 0 bases respectively, with 13 bases between them. The CDR3: CASSYDRSVMNTEAFF. The CDR3 DNA reads TGTGCCAGCAGTTACGACAGATCTGTGATGAACACTGAAGCTTTCTTT.

As for this clone: Mismatch with germline at one junction end may stem from a read error. This chain links TRBV7-7 with TRBJ2-3; 11 bases map to TRBD2. The germline V gene has CDR1 SSHAT and CDR2 FNYEAQ (reference sequence). The CDR3 length is 15 residues. The CDR3 nucleotides read TGTGCTAGCAGCCCTTTAGCGGGAGGGTCAGATACGCAGTATTTT. Amino acids: CASSPLAGGSDTQYF.

This clone was counted a few times. The CDR3 nucleotides are TGTGCCAGCAGTGAGCGTTTCGGGGTCGACAATCAGCCCCAGCATTTT. This codes for CASSERFGVDNQPQHF. The rearrangement joins TRBV6-1 to TRBJ1-5; D ambiguous. The length of the CDR3 is 16 residues. Germline CDR1 and CDR2: MNHNS and SASEGT. Trimming removed 3 bases from V and 3 bases from J, with 15 bases in between.